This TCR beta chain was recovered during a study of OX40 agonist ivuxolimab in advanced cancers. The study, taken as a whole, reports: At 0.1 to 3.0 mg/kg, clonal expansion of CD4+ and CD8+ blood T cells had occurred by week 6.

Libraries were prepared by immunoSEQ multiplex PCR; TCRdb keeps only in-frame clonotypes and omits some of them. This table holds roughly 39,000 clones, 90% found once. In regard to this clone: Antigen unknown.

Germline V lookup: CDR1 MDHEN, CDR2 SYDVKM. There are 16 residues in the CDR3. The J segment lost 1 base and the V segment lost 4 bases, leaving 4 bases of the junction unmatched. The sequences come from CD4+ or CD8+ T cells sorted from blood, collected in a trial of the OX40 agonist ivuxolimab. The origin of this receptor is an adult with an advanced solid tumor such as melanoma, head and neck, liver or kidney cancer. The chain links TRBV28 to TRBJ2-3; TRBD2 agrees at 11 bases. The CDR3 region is CASSSVLAGGTDTQYF. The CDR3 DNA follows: TGTGCCAGCAGTTCCGTACTAGCGGGAGGCACAGATACGCAGTATTTT.